These 10 T cell receptor beta chains share one sample of origin, sequenced in a study of lymphopenia after photon versus proton radiotherapy. Profiling relied on immunoSEQ multiplex PCR, and the TCRdb table lists in-frame clones only, not all of them. The repertoire has fewer than 25,000 clones, about 83% of them found once; the top ten carry over 2.5%. The input for sequencing was peripheral blood, taken from a patient treated with photon-based radiotherapy. Source of these receptors: a woman aged 45-65 years with pancreatic cancer.

The chain joins TRBV6-5 to TRBJ2-1; TRBD2 agrees at 15 bases. V was clipped by 5 bases and J by 10 bases; unmatched bases: 3. The CDR3 loop spans 14 amino acids. Per the germline V gene, CDR1 is MNHEY and CDR2 is SVGAGI. CDR3 sequence (DNA): TGTGCCAGCAGTCACGGACTAGCGGGAGGGGAGCAGTTCTTC. Translated, it gives CASSHGLAGGEQFF.

CDR3 sequence (DNA): TGTGCCAGCAGTGAGTGGGGAGGACTCAGCTCCTACAATGAGCAGTTCTTC. It specifies CASSEWGGLSSYNEQFF. The gene calls are TRBV6-1 and TRBJ2-1, with D possibly matching TRBD2 (6 bases). Germline V lookup: CDR1 MNHNS, CDR2 SASEGT. The CDR3 contains 17 residues. V shed 3 bases and J shed 0 bases, with 15 bases lying between them.

The J gene is TRBJ2-4, the V gene TRBV7-2; D not certain. This CDR3 is 15 amino acids long. The germline V gene has CDR1 SGHTA and CDR2 FQGNSA. Trimming shortened V by 6 bases and J by 0 bases, and 12 bases separated the two germline ends. The DNA of the CDR3 is TGTGCCAGCAGTCCACAGAGTTTAGCCAAAAACATTCAGTACTTC. Translating it yields CASSPQSLAKNIQYF.

CDR3 bases: TGTGCCAGCAGTTACGAGGCAGGGCTACACTATGGCTACACCTTC. It translates to CASSYEAGLHYGYTF. This chain connects TRBV6-5 to TRBJ1-2, with D possibly TRBD1 on 5 matching bases. The germline V gene encodes CDR1 MNHEY and CDR2 SVGAGI. V was pared by 2 bases and J by 3 bases, with 13 bases between. The CDR3 is made up of 15 amino acids.

The chain combines TRBV4-2 with TRBJ2-1, with a weak D call TRBD2 (7 bases). Trimming shortened V by 10 bases and J by 2 bases, and 27 bases separated the two germline ends. This CDR3 is 18 amino acids long. Germline CDR1 reads LGHNA; CDR2 reads YNFKEQ. The CDR3: CATQGREPLSGTYNEQFF. The DNA for the CDR3 is TGTGCCACCCAGGGGCGGGAGCCCCTCTCAGGGACCTACAATGAGCAGTTCTTC.

The chain combines TRBV18 with TRBJ1-1, with 7 bases that match TRBD1. With V trimmed by 4 bases and J by 3 bases, 8 bases remained unmatched. Germline V lookup: CDR1 KGHSH, CDR2 LQKENI. CDR3 length: 15 amino acids. The CDR3 sequence is CASSRTRGRDTEAFF. The CDR3 nucleotides read TGTGCCAGCTCACGAACGAGGGGGCGGGACACTGAAGCTTTCTTT.

This clone was picked up a small number of times. The chain combines TRBV28 with TRBJ2-3, with TRBD2 matching 8 bases. Trimming at V came to 3 bases and at J to 4 bases, leaving 9 bases not matched to a gene. The CDR3 totals 16 residues. From germline, CDR1 is MDHEN and CDR2 SYDVKM. Here the CDR3 DNA reads TGTGCCAGCAGTTTGGGCATGTCGGGAGGGCCAGATACGCAGTATTTT. Translating it yields CASSLGMSGGPDTQYF.

The V call is TRBV14, the J call TRBJ2-4; TRBD2 is a possible D gene (6 bases). The length of the CDR3 is 16 residues. V was cut by 5 bases and J by 0 bases, with 14 bases left in between. The germline V gene has CDR1 SGHDN and CDR2 FVKESK. CDR3 region: CASSESGGIAKNIQYF. The CDR3, as DNA: TGTGCCAGCAGCGAAAGTGGCGGGATAGCCAAAAACATTCAGTACTTC.

The genes are TRBV5-4 and TRBJ1-1; TRBD1 matches at 7 bases. Germline trimming cut 4 bases from V and 1 base from J; bases unmatched to any gene: 7. The CDR3 is made up of 15 amino acids. Looked up from germline, CDR1 is SGHNT and CDR2 is YYREEE (reference sequence). In DNA form, the CDR3 reads TGTGCCAGCAGCGGATTCCGGGACAGGAACACTGAAGCTTTCTTT. Protein product: CASSGFRDRNTEAFF.

In DNA, the CDR3 is TGTGCCAGCAGCGTAGGTCTCAGGGCCGGGGCCCAGTACTTC. Amino acids: CASSVGLRAGAQYF. The chain couples TRBV9 to TRBJ2-5; D possibly uses TRBD1 or TRBD2 (5 bases each). This CDR3 comprises 14 residues. CDR1 and CDR2 from the germline V gene are SGDLS and YYNGEE. The germline V and J ends were trimmed by 0 bases and 9 bases, with 15 bases remaining between them.